This T cell receptor beta chain was retrieved from a study of Ad26.COV2.S vaccination and SARS-CoV-2 variants. Study-wide background: Intramuscularly, Ad26.COV2.S was given either once or twice, 56 days apart. Study-level results: Comparable non-spike TCR breadth was observed in vaccine and placebo recipients. TCR breadth and depth estimates may have understated total T cell responses.

The treatment was: over 15 received Ad26.COV2.S at low or high dose, single or two shots; 5 received placebo; per-sample allocation not given. The study sampled participants on day 63 after the first vaccine or placebo injection. Donation was by an adult aged 18-55 years who was in Boston. Turning to this clone: The target antigen is unknown.

Only in-frame clones appear in the TCRdb table, and some are missing; sequencing was by immunoSEQ multiplex PCR. Here the sample spans about 400,000 clones, approximately 89% being singletons. The sequencing used peripheral blood, collected in a trial of Ad26.COV2.S vaccine versus placebo. The receptor was isolated from a person aged 18-60 years who received the Ad26.COV2.S COVID-19 vaccine or a placebo.

The CDR3 loop is CASSSWTGTGGELFF. CDR3 sequence (DNA): TGTGCCAGTAGTTCTTGGACAGGAACGGGCGGGGAGCTGTTTTTT. The V gene is TRBV19, the J gene TRBJ2-2, with 7 bases that match TRBD1. The V gene's germline CDR1 is LNHDA and CDR2 SQIVND (reference sequence). V lost 5 bases to trimming and J lost 7 bases; unmatched junction nucleotides: 10. CDR3 length: 15 amino acids.